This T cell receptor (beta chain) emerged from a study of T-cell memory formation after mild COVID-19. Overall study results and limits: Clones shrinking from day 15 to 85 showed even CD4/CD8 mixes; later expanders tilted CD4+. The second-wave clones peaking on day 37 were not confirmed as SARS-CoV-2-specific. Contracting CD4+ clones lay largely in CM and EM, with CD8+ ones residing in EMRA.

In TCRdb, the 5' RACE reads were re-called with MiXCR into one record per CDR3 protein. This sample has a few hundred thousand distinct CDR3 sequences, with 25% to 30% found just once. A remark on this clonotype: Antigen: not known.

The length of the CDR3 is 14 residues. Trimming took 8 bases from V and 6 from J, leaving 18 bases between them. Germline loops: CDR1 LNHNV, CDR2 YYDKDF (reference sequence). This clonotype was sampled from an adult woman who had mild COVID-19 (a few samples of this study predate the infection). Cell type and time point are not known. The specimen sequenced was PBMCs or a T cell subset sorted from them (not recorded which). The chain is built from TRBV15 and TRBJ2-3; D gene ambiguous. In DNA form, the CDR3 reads TGTGCCACCCGGTCGAGGAGAGGTGGCGATACGCAGTATTTT. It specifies CATRSRRGGDTQYF.